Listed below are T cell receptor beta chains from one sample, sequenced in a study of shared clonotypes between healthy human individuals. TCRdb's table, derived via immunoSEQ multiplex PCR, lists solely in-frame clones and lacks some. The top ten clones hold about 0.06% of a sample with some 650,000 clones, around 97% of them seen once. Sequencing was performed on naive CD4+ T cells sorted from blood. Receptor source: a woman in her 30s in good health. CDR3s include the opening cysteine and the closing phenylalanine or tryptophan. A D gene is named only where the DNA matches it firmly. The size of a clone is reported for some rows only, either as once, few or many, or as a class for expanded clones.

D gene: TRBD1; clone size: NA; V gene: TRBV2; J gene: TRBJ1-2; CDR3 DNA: TGTGCCAGCAGCCGTAGGACAGGGAACTATGGCTACACCTTC; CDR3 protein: CASSRRTGNYGYTF
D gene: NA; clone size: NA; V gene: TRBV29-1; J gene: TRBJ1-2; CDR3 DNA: TGCAGCGTTTCCGGACGGCTTCGCTATGGCTACACCTTC; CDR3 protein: CSVSGRLRYGYTF
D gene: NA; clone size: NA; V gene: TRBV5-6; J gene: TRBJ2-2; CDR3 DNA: TGTGCCAGCAGCTTCCGGGGGGCGGGCACCGGGGAGCTGTTTTTT; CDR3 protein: CASSFRGAGTGELFF
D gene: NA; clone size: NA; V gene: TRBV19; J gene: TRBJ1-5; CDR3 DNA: TGTGCCAGTAGTATCCTGGGGCAGGGATTTTCTCGGCAGCCCCAGCATTTT; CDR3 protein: CASSILGQGFSRQPQHF
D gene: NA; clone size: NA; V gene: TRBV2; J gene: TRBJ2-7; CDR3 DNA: TGTGCCAGCAGTGTGGCGCGGGACGCCTACGAGCAGTACTTC; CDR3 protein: CASSVARDAYEQYF
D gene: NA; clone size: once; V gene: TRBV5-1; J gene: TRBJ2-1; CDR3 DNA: TGCGCCAGCAGTGTGGCAGGTGAGCAGTTCTTC; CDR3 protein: CASSVAGEQFF
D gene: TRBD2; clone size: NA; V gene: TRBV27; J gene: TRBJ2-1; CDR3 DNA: TGTGCCAGCAGACCCGGGACTAGCGGGGCGCCCTACAATGAGCAGTTCTTC; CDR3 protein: CASRPGTSGAPYNEQFF
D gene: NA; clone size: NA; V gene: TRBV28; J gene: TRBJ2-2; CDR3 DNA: TGTGCCAGCAGTTTGGGGCAGGGGGGCGATACCGGGGAGCTGTTTTTT; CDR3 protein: CASSLGQGGDTGELFF
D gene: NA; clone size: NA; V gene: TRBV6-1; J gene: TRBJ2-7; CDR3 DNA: TGTGCCAGCAGCGTTCGCGCTGTCGAGCAGTACTTC; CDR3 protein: CASSVRAVEQYF
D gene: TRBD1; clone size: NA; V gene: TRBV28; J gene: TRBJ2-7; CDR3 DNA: TGTGCCAGCAGTTTACCAGGGACAGGGAAGTCCGAGCAGTACTTC; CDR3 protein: CASSLPGTGKSEQYF
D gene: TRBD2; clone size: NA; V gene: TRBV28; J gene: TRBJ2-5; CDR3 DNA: TGTGCCAGCCGCCCACATCCGGGTACTAGCGGGGGCACGACCCAGTACTTC; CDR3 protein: CASRPHPGTSGGTTQYF
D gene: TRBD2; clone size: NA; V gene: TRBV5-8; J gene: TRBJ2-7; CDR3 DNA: TGTGCCAGCAGCTTTACTAGCGGGACCCCCTCCTACGAGCAGTACTTC; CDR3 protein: CASSFTSGTPSYEQYF
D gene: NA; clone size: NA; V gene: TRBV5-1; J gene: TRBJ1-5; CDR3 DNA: TGCGCCAGCAGCTTATGCGAAACAGGAAAATTGGGATCTTATAGCAATCAGCCCCAGCATTTT; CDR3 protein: CASSLCETGKLGSYSNQPQHF
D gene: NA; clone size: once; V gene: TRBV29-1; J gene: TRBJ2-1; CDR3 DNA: TGCAGCGTTGACCCTGAGGCCTACAATGAGCAGTTCTTC; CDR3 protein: CSVDPEAYNEQFF
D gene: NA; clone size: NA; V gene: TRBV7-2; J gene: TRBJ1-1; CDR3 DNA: TGTGCCAGCAGTAGCGGGGGGGGGCACACTGAAGCTTTCTTT; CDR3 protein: CASSSGGGHTEAFF
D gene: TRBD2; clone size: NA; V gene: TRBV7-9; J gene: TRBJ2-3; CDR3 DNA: TGTGCCAGCAGCTCCGGTCTAGCGGGAAATCTAGGCACAGATACGCAGTATTTT; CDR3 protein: CASSSGLAGNLGTDTQYF
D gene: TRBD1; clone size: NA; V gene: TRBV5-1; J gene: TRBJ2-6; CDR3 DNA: TGCGCCAGCAGCTGGGCCGGGACAGGGTCCTCTGGGGCCAACGTCCTGACTTTC; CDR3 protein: CASSWAGTGSSGANVLTF
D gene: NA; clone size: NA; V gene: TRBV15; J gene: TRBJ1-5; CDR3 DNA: TGTGCCACCAGCAGAGGGGGGGGAAGTCGCCTGGATCAGCCCCAGCATTTT; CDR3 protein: CATSRGGGSRLDQPQHF
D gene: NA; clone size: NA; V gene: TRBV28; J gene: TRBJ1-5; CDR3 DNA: TGTGCCAGCACCCCTAGACAGGACTTTGGTCAGCCCCAGCATTTT; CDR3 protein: CASTPRQDFGQPQHF
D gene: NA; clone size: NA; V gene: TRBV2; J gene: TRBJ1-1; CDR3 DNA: TGTGCCAGCAGCGCACAGGGCAAACAGGGCACTGAAGCTTTCTTT; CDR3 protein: CASSAQGKQGTEAFF
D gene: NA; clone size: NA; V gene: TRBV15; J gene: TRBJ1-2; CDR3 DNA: TGTGCCACCAGCAGAGATACCATGGGGCTAGACGGCTACACCTTC; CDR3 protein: CATSRDTMGLDGYTF
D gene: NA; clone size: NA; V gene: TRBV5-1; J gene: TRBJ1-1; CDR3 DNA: TGCGCCAGCAGCTTGCAAAAGGGTAGGCCCGAAGCTTTCTTT; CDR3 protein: CASSLQKGRPEAFF
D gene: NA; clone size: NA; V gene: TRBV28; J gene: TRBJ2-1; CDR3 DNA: TGTGCCAGCAGTCGATACAATGAGCAGTTCTTC; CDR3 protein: CASSRYNEQFF
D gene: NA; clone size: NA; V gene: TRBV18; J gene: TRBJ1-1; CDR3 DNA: TGTGCCAGCTCACAAACGACACGGAACACTGAAGCTTTCTTT; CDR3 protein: CASSQTTRNTEAFF
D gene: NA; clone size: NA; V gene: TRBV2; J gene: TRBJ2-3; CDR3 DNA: TGTGCCATCCGCCCGGACTCTCGAGTGTATTTT; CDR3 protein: CAIRPDSRVYF
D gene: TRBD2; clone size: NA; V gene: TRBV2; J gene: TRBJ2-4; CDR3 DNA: TGTGCCAGCAAACTAGCGGGAAACATTCAGTACTTC; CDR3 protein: CASKLAGNIQYF
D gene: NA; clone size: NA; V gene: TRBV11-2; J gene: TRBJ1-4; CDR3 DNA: TGTGCCAGCAGCTTTTATGGCGGCTCTGCAACTAATGAAAAACTGTTTTTT; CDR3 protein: CASSFYGGSATNEKLFF
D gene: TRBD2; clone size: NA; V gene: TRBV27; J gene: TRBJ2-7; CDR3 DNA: TGTGCCAGCAGTTTATCGACTAGCGCCAACTACGAGCAGTACTTC; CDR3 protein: CASSLSTSANYEQYF
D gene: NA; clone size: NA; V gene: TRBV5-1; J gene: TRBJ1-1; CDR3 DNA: TGCGCCAGCAGCACGGGCACGAACACTGAAGCTTTCTTT; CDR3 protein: CASSTGTNTEAFF
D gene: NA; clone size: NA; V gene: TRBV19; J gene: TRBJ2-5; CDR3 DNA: TGTGCCAGTAGTATAGGGTGGGGGCCCGAGACCCAGTACTTC; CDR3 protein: CASSIGWGPETQYF
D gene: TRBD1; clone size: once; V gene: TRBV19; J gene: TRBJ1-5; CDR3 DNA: TGTGCCAGTAGTATCGGACAGGCGGTGAATCAGCCCCAGCATTTT; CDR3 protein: CASSIGQAVNQPQHF
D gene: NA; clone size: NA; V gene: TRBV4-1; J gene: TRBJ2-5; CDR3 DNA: TGCGCCAGCAGCCAAGAAGGGGCTGGGACCCAGTACTTC; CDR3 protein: CASSQEGAGTQYF
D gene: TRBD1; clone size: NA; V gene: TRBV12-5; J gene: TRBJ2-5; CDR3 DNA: TGTGCTAGTGGTTTGGTACTCACAGGGGGAGTGTGGGCCCAGTACTTC; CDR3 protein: CASGLVLTGGVWAQYF
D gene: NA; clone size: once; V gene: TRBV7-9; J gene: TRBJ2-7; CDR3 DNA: TGTGCCAGCAGCCCTCTAGTGGGGAACGAGCAGTACTTC; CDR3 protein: CASSPLVGNEQYF
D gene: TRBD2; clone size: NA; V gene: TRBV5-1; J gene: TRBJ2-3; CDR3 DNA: TGCGCCAGCAGCTCGGGGACTAGCGGGGGCTGGAGCACAGATACGCAGTATTTT; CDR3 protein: CASSSGTSGGWSTDTQYF